The 4 T cell receptor beta chains below come from one sample, sequenced in a study of cytomegalovirus exposure and HLA in healthy donors. Primers for the PCR totalled 60 Vbeta and 13 Jbeta. Libraries were prepared by immunoSEQ multiplex PCR; TCRdb keeps only in-frame clonotypes and omits some of them. The table lists around 140,000 clones, approximately 78% of them singletons, with 1.3% to 1.5% in the top ten. Sequencing was done on a sample of PBMCs. All receptors derive from a female donor in good health and CMV-seronegative.

The gene calls are TRBV27 and TRBJ2-4; maybe TRBD2 (5 bases). Germline V CDR1 and CDR2: MNHEY, SMNVEV (reference sequence). The V end was cut by 0 bases, the J end by 8 bases, with 14 bases between. This CDR3 has 15 amino acids. The CDR3 protein is CASSLSGGGWDIQYF. The CDR3 DNA follows: TGTGCCAGCAGTTTATCGGGCGGAGGATGGGACATTCAGTACTTC.

The rearrangement uses TRBV27 and TRBJ2-3; D is ambiguous. The CDR3 sequence is 12 residues long. Germline CDR1 MNHEY, CDR2 SMNVEV (reference sequence). V was pared by 6 bases and J by 2 bases, with 6 bases between. CDR3 loop: CASRTFTDTQYF. The CDR3 DNA follows: TGTGCCAGCAGGACTTTCACAGATACGCAGTATTTT.

This clone has a single count. V and J are TRBV2 and TRBJ2-6; a weak D match, TRBD2 (5 bases). V lost 4 bases and J lost 0, with 7 bases in between. This CDR3 is built from 15 residues. Germline V gene sequence: CDR1 SNHLY, CDR2 FYNNEI. CDR3 in DNA: TGTGCCAGCAGTGCGGAGGTCTCTGGGGCCAACGTCCTGACTTTC. Protein product: CASSAEVSGANVLTF.

This clone has only a few counts. The chain uses TRBV7-3 and TRBJ2-5; 7 bases are shared with TRBD2. J was trimmed by 5 bases and V by 4 bases; bases with no gene match: 7. This CDR3 contains 14 residues. The germline V gene encodes CDR1 SGHTA and CDR2 FQGTGA. CDR3 DNA: TGTGCCAGCAGCTCCGGGCCCGGGGGGGAGACCCAGTACTTC. This sequence encodes CASSSGPGGETQYF. Full variable domain (outside the CDR3, taken from reference TRBV7-3 and TRBJ2-5): GAGVSQTPSNKVTEKGKYVELRCDPISGHTALYWYRQSLGQGPEFLIYFQGTGAADDSGLPNDRFFAVRPEGSVSTLKIQRTERGDSAVYLCASSSGPGGETQYFGPGTRLLVL.